This entry concerns a single TCR beta chain. The data were obtained in a study of HIV-infected patients and healthy controls. The CDR3 spans 16 residues. The germline gives CDR1 DFQATT, CDR2 SNEGSKA (reference sequence). The V end was cut by 2 bases, the J end by 2 bases, with 18 bases between. TCRdb re-derived calls from the 5' RACE reads in MiXCR, one entry per CDR3 protein. The data contain more than 60,000 distinct CDR3 sequences, 15% to 20% of them seen just once; the ten biggest clones take up more than 1.4%. The specimen sequenced was CD4+ T cells from blood. The sequence was obtained from a human donor in good health. This chain uses TRBV20-1 with TRBJ1-1; a weak D match, TRBD1 (6 bases). CDR3 sequence (DNA): TGCAGTGCTAGACCAGGAACAGGGATAGGAAACACTGAAGCTTTCTTT. Translated, it gives CSARPGTGIGNTEAFF.